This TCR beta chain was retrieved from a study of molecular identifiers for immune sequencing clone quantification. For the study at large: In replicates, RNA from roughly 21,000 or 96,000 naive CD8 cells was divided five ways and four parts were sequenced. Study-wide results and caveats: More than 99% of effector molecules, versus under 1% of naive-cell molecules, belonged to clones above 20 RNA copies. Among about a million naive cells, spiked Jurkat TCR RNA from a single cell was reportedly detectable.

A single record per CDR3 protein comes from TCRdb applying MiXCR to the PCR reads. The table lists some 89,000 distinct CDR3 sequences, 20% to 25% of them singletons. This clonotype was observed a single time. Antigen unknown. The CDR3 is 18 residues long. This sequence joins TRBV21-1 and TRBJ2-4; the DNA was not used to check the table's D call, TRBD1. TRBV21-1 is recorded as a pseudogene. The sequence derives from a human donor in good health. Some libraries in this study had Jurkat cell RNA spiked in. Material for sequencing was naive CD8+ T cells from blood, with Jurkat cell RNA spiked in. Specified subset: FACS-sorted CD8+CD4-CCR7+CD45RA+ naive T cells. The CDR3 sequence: CASSTLGTDGEAINIQYF. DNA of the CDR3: TGTGCCAGCAGCACTCTCGGGACAGACGGAGAAGCCATTAACATTCAGTACTTC.